Shown below are 27 T cell receptor beta chains from a single sample sequenced in a study of shared clonotypes between healthy human individuals. TCRdb keeps only in-frame clones here, not all; method: immunoSEQ multiplex PCR. The repertoire holds around 1,900,000 clones, about 94% seen once, with more than 1.5% in the top ten. As defined, naive CD8 cells were CD45RO-negative and positively selected for CCR7, with terminally differentiated effector memory CD45RA+ cells excluded. Sequences were obtained from naive CD8+ T cells from PBMCs. These receptors were collected from a young man in good health. Some clones in this sample may be carry-over from other donors' samples.

The rearrangement joins TRBV27 to TRBJ2-1; tentative D call: TRBD1 (5 bases). CDR1 and CDR2 (germline): MNHEY, SMNVEV (reference sequence). Trimming left V 8 bases short and J 0 bases short, with 17 bases between. The CDR3 covers 16 residues. This chain's CDR3 is CASSPDRYTSYNEQFF. The CDR3 region has the DNA TGTGCCAGCTCCCCAGACAGATACACCTCCTACAATGAGCAGTTCTTC.

As to this clone: This specimen includes other DNA sequences encoding the same CDR3. The V gene is TRBV2, the J gene TRBJ2-7; unclear D gene. This CDR3 has 11 residues. Trimming pared 3 bases from V and 3 bases from J, leaving 3 bases between. Germline CDR1 SNHLY, CDR2 FYNNEI. DNA for the CDR3: TGTGCCAGCAGTGATTTCTACGAGCAGTACTTC. It encodes CASSDFYEQYF.

The chain joins TRBV15 to TRBJ2-1; TRBD2 matches 11 bases. Germline CDR1 and CDR2: LNHNV and YYDKDF (reference sequence). With V trimmed by 1 base and J by 7 bases, 6 bases remained unmatched. The CDR3 runs to 16 residues. CDR3 amino acids: CATSRVGSGRVNEQFF. Written as DNA, the CDR3 is TGTGCCACCAGCAGAGTGGGTAGCGGGAGGGTAAATGAGCAGTTCTTC.

The chain employs TRBV10-1 and TRBJ2-3, with 10 bases fitting TRBD1. CDR1 and CDR2 from the germline V gene are WNHNN and SYGVQD (reference sequence). V trimming: 0 bases; J trimming: 6 bases; junction bases outside the gene matches: 15. The CDR3 spans 19 residues. CDR3 sequence: CASSESSDRGPFLRDTQYF. In DNA form, the CDR3 reads TGCGCCAGCAGTGAGTCTTCTGACAGGGGGCCCTTTCTCAGGGATACGCAGTATTTT.

V usage is TRBV6-6 and J usage is TRBJ1-5, with 7 nucleotides matching TRBD1. CDR3 size: 15 residues. V lost 7 bases and J lost 0; bases outside the gene matches: 6. Per the germline V gene, CDR1 is MNHNY and CDR2 is SVGAGI (reference sequence). The CDR3 bases are TGTGCCAGCACCACAGGGGAAAGTAGCAATCAGCCCCAGCATTTT. Protein: CASTTGESSNQPQHF.

This chain joins TRBV28 and TRBJ2-2; 8 positions match TRBD1. This CDR3 contains 16 residues. The V gene end was trimmed by 2 bases and the J gene end by 4 bases; junction bases not matched to a gene: 6. Germline-derived CDR1 and CDR2 are MDHEN and SYDVKM. The CDR3 DNA sequence: TGTGCCAGCAGTTTACCCCAGGGGGCGATCACCGGGGAGCTGTTTTTT. Protein: CASSLPQGAITGELFF.

The rearrangement links TRBV27 to TRBJ2-3; TRBD2 matches 7 bases. Germline-derived CDR1 and CDR2 are MNHEY and SMNVEV (reference sequence). The CDR3 has 15 amino acids. V lost 2 bases, J lost 0 bases, and 2 bases stayed unmatched. The CDR3 region has the DNA TGTGCCAGCAGTTTAAGCGGGGTTAGCACAGATACGCAGTATTTT. Encoded protein: CASSLSGVSTDTQYF.

CDR3: CSVSPGLAGYNEQFF. As DNA, the CDR3 is TGCAGCGTTTCGCCGGGACTAGCGGGCTACAATGAGCAGTTCTTC. The chain uses TRBV29-1 and TRBJ2-1; the match to TRBD2 covers 12 bases. Unmatched junction bases numbered 5, after V lost 5 bases and J lost 3 bases. This CDR3 has 15 residues. CDR1 and CDR2 from the germline V gene are SQVTM and ANQGSEA.

The V call is TRBV4-1, the J call TRBJ2-3; 9 bases align to TRBD2. From germline, CDR1 is MGHRA and CDR2 YSYEKL. This CDR3 spans 15 amino acids. After removal of 7 bases from V and 1 base from J, the junction contained 6 bases not matched to a gene. CDR3 amino acids: CASTTIAGGTDTQYF. The CDR3 coding sequence is TGCGCCAGCACCACCATAGCGGGGGGCACAGATACGCAGTATTTT.

The chain carries TRBV30 and TRBJ2-7; 8 positions match TRBD1. Germline CDR1 GTSNPN, CDR2 SVGIG (reference sequence). Losses at the gene ends were 2 bases for V and 4 bases for J; bases not matched to a gene: 7. The CDR3 length is 14 residues. CDR3 in amino acids: CAWSQGAGSYEQYF. The DNA of the CDR3 is TGTGCCTGGAGTCAGGGGGCGGGCTCGTACGAGCAGTACTTC.

This clone was recorded a few times. This sequence joins TRBV7-9 and TRBJ1-2; the D is unclear. This CDR3 contains 11 residues. Germline V gene data show CDR1 as SEHNR and CDR2 as FQNEAQ (reference sequence). Trimming stripped 11 bases from V and 7 bases from J, with 14 bases between. The CDR3 nucleotides read TGTGCCGTACCCCATGGGAGTGGCTACACCTTC. It encodes CAVPHGSGYTF. The whole variable domain, filled in from reference TRBV7-9 and TRBJ1-2, reads DTGVSQNPRHKITKRGQNVTFRCDPISEHNRLYWYRQTLGQGPEFLTYFQNEAQLEKSRLLSDRFSAERPKGSFSTLEIQRTEQGDSAMYLCAVPHGSGYTFGSGTRLTVV.

The chain couples TRBV6-4 to TRBJ2-7; 7 bases agree with TRBD2. The V segment lost 7 bases and the J segment 2 bases; nucleotides outside the gene matches: 8. CDR1 and CDR2 from the germline V gene are MRHNA and SNTAGT. The CDR3 covers 14 residues. The CDR3 region has the DNA TGTGCCAGCATCGCCGGGACTAAACCCTACGAGCAGTACTTC. It codes for CASIAGTKPYEQYF.

This chain links TRBV14 with TRBJ2-1, with 8 bases aligning to TRBD2. The CDR3 covers 19 residues. The ends lost 5 bases at V and 1 base at J; junction bases unmatched: 16. CDR1 and CDR2 from the germline V gene are SGHDN and FVKESK. CDR3: CASSWMRWESGRSYNEQFF. CDR3 nucleotide sequence: TGTGCCAGCAGCTGGATGCGGTGGGAAAGCGGGAGATCCTACAATGAGCAGTTCTTC.

This clone was detected a few times. The same CDR3 is also encoded by other DNA sequences in this sample. V gene TRBV9 combines with J gene TRBJ2-1; no firm D call. The CDR3 covers 15 residues. CDR1 SGDLS and CDR2 YYNGEE come from the germline V gene. The germline V and J ends were trimmed by 0 bases and 2 bases, with 9 bases remaining between them. This chain's CDR3 is CASSVEGRPYNEQFF. CDR3 DNA: TGTGCCAGCAGCGTAGAGGGCAGGCCCTACAATGAGCAGTTCTTC.

This chain's CDR3 is CASSPALNTGELFF. In DNA, the CDR3 is TGCGCCAGCAGCCCGGCTCTAAACACCGGGGAGCTGTTTTTT. The chain recombines TRBV5-1 with TRBJ2-2; D remains ambiguous. This CDR3 is built from 14 residues. Germline CDR1 and CDR2: SGHRS and YFSETQ. The V and J ends lost 4 bases and 2 bases respectively, with 9 bases between them.

This clone came up once. The V and J genes are TRBV6-5 and TRBJ1-4; D is possibly TRBD1 (6 bases). Per germline, CDR1 MNHEY and CDR2 SVGAGI. Trimming pared 2 bases from V and 5 bases from J, leaving 9 bases between. The CDR3 covers 14 residues. The DNA for the CDR3 is TGTGCCAGCAGTTACGTGGGGGCAAATGAAAAACTGTTTTTT. Amino acid sequence: CASSYVGANEKLFF.

This chain links TRBV6-4 with TRBJ2-7; tentatively, D is TRBD1 (6 bases). CDR3 size: 14 residues. Germline CDR1 reads MRHNA; CDR2 reads SNTAGT. V lost 4 bases, J lost 3 bases, and 13 bases lay in between. In DNA, the CDR3 is TGTGCCAGCAGTGCCCATACAGGGAGCTACGAGCAGTACTTC. This translates into CASSAHTGSYEQYF.

This chain connects TRBV5-4 to TRBJ2-7; TRBD2 aligns across 7 bases. The CDR3 has 15 residues. Per germline, CDR1 SGHNT and CDR2 YYREEE (reference sequence). V lost 3 bases, J lost 4 bases, and 10 bases stayed unmatched. DNA for the CDR3: TGTGCCAGCAGCTCCCGGGACTATGGGCAATACGAGCAGTACTTC. Translated: CASSSRDYGQYEQYF.

This clone is a singleton in its sample. The chain joins TRBV29-1 to TRBJ2-4, with 8 bases lining up with TRBD1. The CDR3 has 13 amino acids. In germline, CDR1 is SQVTM, CDR2 ANQGSEA. The V gene end was trimmed by 8 bases and the J gene end by 5 bases; junction bases not matched to a gene: 8. CDR3 nucleotide sequence: TGCAGCACCCAAGACAGGGGCGAAAACATTCAGTACTTC. This encodes CSTQDRGENIQYF.

The CDR3 DNA reads as TGTGCCAGCAGCTTCTGGACGGGGGAGGCTTTCTTT. It yields the protein CASSFWTGEAFF. The chain couples TRBV7-9 to TRBJ1-1, with D possibly being TRBD1 (5 bases). Trimming removed 3 bases at V and 11 bases at J, with 13 bases between. Looked up from germline, CDR1 is SEHNR and CDR2 is FQNEAQ (reference sequence). The CDR3 consists of 12 residues.

This rearrangement joins TRBV9 to TRBJ2-1, with 11 nucleotides matching TRBD2. CDR1 is SGDLS, CDR2 YYNGEE, per germline. This CDR3 region has 19 residues. The V gene end was trimmed by 4 bases and the J gene end by 2 bases; junction bases not matched to a gene: 14. CDR3 amino acids: CASSPLGGSGGDTYNEQFF. As DNA, the CDR3 is TGTGCCAGCAGCCCCCTAGGGGGTAGCGGGGGGGATACCTACAATGAGCAGTTCTTC. The full variable domain, completed using reference TRBV9 and TRBJ2-1, is DSGVTQTPKHLITATGQRVTLRCSPRSGDLSVYWYQQSLDQGLQFLIQYYNGEERAKGNILERFSAQQFPDLHSELNLSSLELGDSALYFCASSPLGGSGGDTYNEQFFGPGTRLTVL.

Worth noting for this clone: This sample also contains other DNA sequences that code for the same CDR3. The chain couples TRBV9 to TRBJ1-1; D is possibly TRBD1 (6 bases). Germline loops: CDR1 SGDLS, CDR2 YYNGEE. The V end lost 0 bases, the J end lost 6 bases, and 9 bases lay between the germline ends. CDR3 length: 13 amino acids. The CDR3 region has the DNA TGTGCCAGCAGCGTAGTTTCAGGGGCTGAAGCTTTCTTT. It is translated as CASSVVSGAEAFF.

The chain joins TRBV10-3 to TRBJ2-1, with D possibly being TRBD1 or TRBD2 (5 bases each). Germline V CDR1 and CDR2: ENHRY, SYGVKD. This CDR3 is built from 18 residues. Between the trimmed V and J ends, which lost 0 bases and 2 bases, there was a span of 17 bases. CDR3 amino acids: CAISESGWDGVTYNEQFF. In nucleotides, the CDR3 is TGTGCCATCAGTGAGTCTGGGTGGGACGGTGTCACCTACAATGAGCAGTTCTTC.

V is TRBV27 and J is TRBJ1-3; D unclear. The CDR3 runs 14 residues. The ends were cut back, 4 bases at V and 2 bases at J, with 9 bases in the middle. Per the germline V gene, CDR1 is MNHEY and CDR2 is SMNVEV (reference sequence). The CDR3 sequence is CASSYQSPGNTIYF. The DNA of the CDR3 is TGTGCCAGCAGTTATCAAAGCCCTGGAAACACCATATATTTT.

This chain uses TRBV28 with TRBJ2-1; D not resolved. The CDR3 totals 13 residues. Germline assignment: CDR1 MDHEN and CDR2 SYDVKM. Trimming took 3 bases from V and 14 from J, leaving 17 bases between them. The CDR3 DNA follows: TGTGCCAGCAGTTTGTTGCGTGTGGATAGGAAGTTCTTC. Its protein is CASSLLRVDRKFF.

V usage is TRBV6-1 and J usage is TRBJ2-7; D not certain. Germline V gene data show CDR1 as MNHNS and CDR2 as SASEGT. Trimming cost V 3 bases and J 0 bases, with 9 bases left between them. This CDR3 spans 14 amino acids. The CDR3 sequence: CASSDRIPSYEQYF. The CDR3 DNA reads TGTGCCAGCAGTGACAGGATCCCCTCCTACGAGCAGTACTTC.

This sequence joins TRBV5-1 and TRBJ2-3, with 11 nucleotides matching TRBD2. The CDR3 runs 18 residues. V was pared by 0 bases and J by 6 bases, with 12 bases of the junction left unmatched. Germline V gives CDR1 SGHRS, CDR2 YFSETQ. The chain's CDR3 is CASSLAGTSGMGADTQYF. The CDR3 DNA sequence: TGCGCCAGCAGCTTGGCAGGGACTAGCGGTATGGGGGCCGATACGCAGTATTTT.